A selection of T cell receptor beta chains follows, all from one sample in a study of chronic HIV infection and antiretroviral therapy. MiXCR, run by TCRdb on the 5' RACE reads, gives a single entry per CDR3 protein. The sample has roughly 39,000 distinct CDR3 sequences, 8.2% seen once. The sequenced sample consisted of peripheral blood. The receptors come from an adult who had HIV and had not received antiretroviral therapy, or was an uninfected healthy control (not recorded which). Both conserved end residues are part of each CDR3. The D gene is left open where the match is weak. Clone size is shown for a subset of rows, as once, few, many or a class of expanded clone.

many	TRBV20-1	.	TRBJ1-1	TGCAGTGCTGCGACAGGTCTGAACACTGAAGCTTTCTTT	CSAATGLNTEAFF
many	TRBV5-1	.	TRBJ2-7	TGCGCCAGCAGCTCTGGCAGGGCATCCTACGAGCAGTACTTC	CASSSGRASYEQYF
few	TRBV20-1	.	TRBJ1-1	TGCAGTGCTAGAGATCTGGGGAGCTCTGAAGCTTTCTTT	CSARDLGSSEAFF
.	TRBV5-1	.	TRBJ2-3	TGCGCCAGCAGCTTGGAGGATGCAGATACGCAGTATTTT	CASSLEDADTQYF
many	TRBV28	.	TRBJ2-7	TGTGCCAGCAGTTTGAAGGTCCCCTACGAGCAGTACTTC	CASSLKVPYEQYF
many	TRBV28	TRBD1	TRBJ2-7	TGTGCCAGCAGTTTGCATCCGGGACAGGTGGGGTACGAGCAGTACTTC	CASSLHPGQVGYEQYF
.	TRBV7-8	TRBD1	TRBJ1-6	TGTGCCAGCAGCTCGGGACAGCCGAATTCACCCCTCCACTTT	CASSSGQPNSPLHF
.	TRBV6-1	.	TRBJ1-1	TGTGCCAGTAGTAGATTGAACACTGAAACTTTCTTT	CASSRLNTETFF
.	TRBV7-8	.	TRBJ2-3	TGTGCCAGCCGGGTGGCGGGATATAATACGCAGTATTTT	CASRVAGYNTQYF
few	TRBV29-1	.	TRBJ2-2	TGCAGCGTCAGATACACCGGGGAGCTGTTTTTT	CSVRYTGELFF
medium-sized	TRBV28	TRBD1	TRBJ2-6	TGTGCCAGCAGCCCGGGACAGCTCTCTGGGGCCAACGTCCTGACTTTC	CASSPGQLSGANVLTF
few	TRBV29-1	.	TRBJ1-5	TGCAGCGTTCGGGGCAGTAGTAGCAATCAGCCCCAGCATTTT	CSVRGSSSNQPQHF
.	TRBV28	.	TRBJ2-5	TGTGCCAGCACTTCTCTATCCCACCAAGAGACCCAGTACTTC	CASTSLSHQETQYF
few	TRBV18	.	TRBJ2-6	TGTGCCAGCTCACCTGGGACAGGGGCCAACGTCCTGACTTTC	CASSPGTGANVLTF
few	TRBV11-1	.	TRBJ2-7	TGTGCCAGCAGCTTAAGTGGACGAAACGTGAAAGAGCAGTACTTC	CASSLSGRNVKEQYF
many	TRBV5-8	.	TRBJ2-2	TGTGCCAGCAGCTCTCTACCTGGACATCCGACCGGGGAGCTGTTTTTT	CASSSLPGHPTGELFF
few	TRBV2	TRBD1	TRBJ2-4	TGTGCCAGCAGTGAATCCAGGGGGATGTCCAAAAACATTCAGTACTTC	CASSESRGMSKNIQYF
few	TRBV7-9	TRBD1	TRBJ2-7	TGTGCCAGCAGCCTGGACAGGGGAATGGGCGAGCAGTACTTC	CASSLDRGMGEQYF
many	TRBV28	.	TRBJ2-6	TGTGCCAGCAGCCAACAAGGGGCTGGTGCCAACGTCCTGACTTTC	CASSQQGAGANVLTF
many	TRBV19	.	TRBJ2-4	TGTGCCAGTAGCTTTAACAGGCTTGGCCTAGCCAAAAACATTCAGTACTTC	CASSFNRLGLAKNIQYF
few	TRBV6-2/TRBV6-3	.	TRBJ1-3	TGTGCCAGCAGTTACGACGGAAACACCATATATTTT	CASSYDGNTIYF
few	TRBV27	.	TRBJ2-7	TGTGCCAGTAGTCCCGGTCGGGGCGAGCAGTACTTC	CASSPGRGEQYF
.	TRBV6-6	.	TRBJ1-2	TGTGCCAGCAGCTCCACACCAAACTATGGCTACACCTTC	CASSSTPNYGYTF
many	TRBV10-3	TRBD2	TRBJ2-7	TGTGCCATCACTAGCGGGAACGAGCAGTACTTC	CAITSGNEQYF
many	TRBV7-9	.	TRBJ2-1	TGTGCCAGCAGCTTAAGGGCGGGCAATGAGCAGTTCTTC	CASSLRAGNEQFF
.	TRBV20-1	TRBD2	TRBJ2-4	TGCAGTGCTAGTGGACTAGAAAACGAAAACATTCAGTACTTC	CSASGLENENIQYF
few	TRBV7-9	.	TRBJ1-3	TGTGCCAGCAGCTTAACAACTTCTCTCGGTAGGGGAAACACCATATATTTT	CASSLTTSLGRGNTIYF
.	TRBV29-1	.	TRBJ1-2	TGCAGCACGAGGGAGTCATTTAACTATGGCTACACCTTC	CSTRESFNYGYTF
many	TRBV6-1	TRBD2	TRBJ2-2	TGTGCCAGCAGTGCTCTAGCGGGAGTATCTGGGGAGCTGTTTTTT	CASSALAGVSGELFF
once	TRBV6-6	TRBD2	TRBJ2-1	TGTGCCAGCAGTTACAAAGGGACTAGCGGGAGGGCGTACAATGAGCAGTTCTTC	CASSYKGTSGRAYNEQFF
.	TRBV28	TRBD1	TRBJ1-5	TGTGCCAGCAGGCCAAGGACAGGGACGGGCAATCAGCCCCAGCATTTT	CASRPRTGTGNQPQHF
many	TRBV28	TRBD1	TRBJ2-2	TGTGCCAGCAGGTCCGGGACAGGGGAAGCCGGGGAGCTGTTTTTT	CASRSGTGEAGELFF
few	TRBV7-9	TRBD1	TRBJ1-6	TGTGCCAGCAGCTGGATCCAGGGGGCTAGTGATAATTCACCCCTCCACTTT	CASSWIQGASDNSPLHF
many	TRBV6-6	.	TRBJ1-6	TGTGCCAGCCGATTCACCAGTCATAATTCACCCCTCCACTTT	CASRFTSHNSPLHF
.	TRBV29-1	.	TRBJ2-2	TGCAGCGTTGCTCCGAGGGGGGATACCGGGGAGCTGTTTTTT	CSVAPRGDTGELFF
.	TRBV29-1	.	TRBJ2-5	TGCAGCGTTGTATTTGACGGGCAAGAGACCCAGTACTTC	CSVVFDGQETQYF
.	TRBV20-1	.	TRBJ1-5	TGCAGTGCTAGAACATACTATCAGCCCCAGCATTTT	CSARTYYQPQHF
many	TRBV6-6	TRBD1	TRBJ2-5	TGTGCCAGCAGTTCCGGGACAGGGTCACACAGGGAGACCCAGTACTTC	CASSSGTGSHRETQYF
many	TRBV7-6	TRBD2	TRBJ2-7	TGTGCCAGCAGCTTAGAACCTAGCGGTTCCTACGAGCAGTACTTC	CASSLEPSGSYEQYF
.	TRBV4-1	.	TRBJ2-1	TGCGCCAGCAGCTCCCCGGGAGTCGATTCTGAGCAGTTCTTC	CASSSPGVDSEQFF
few	TRBV20-1	.	TRBJ2-1	TGCAGTGCGCCAAACTGGGGACGGGACATGCACAATGAGCAGTTCTTC	CSAPNWGRDMHNEQFF
once	TRBV18	TRBD1	TRBJ2-3	TGTGCCAGCTCACCACGGACAGGGGGCGCAGATACGCAGTATTTT	CASSPRTGGADTQYF
.	TRBV28	.	TRBJ2-1	TGTGCCAGCAGTTTATCCTTAGGGGTCCGCTCCTACAATGAGCAGTTCTTC	CASSLSLGVRSYNEQFF
many	TRBV5-6	TRBD2	TRBJ2-1	TGTGCCAGCAGCCTACTAGCGGGGAAGCACAATGAGCAGTTCTTC	CASSLLAGKHNEQFF
few	TRBV9	.	TRBJ2-3	TGTGCCAGCAGCGTAGAACAGGGCGCTAGCACAGATACGCAGTATTTT	CASSVEQGASTDTQYF
.	TRBV20-1	.	TRBJ1-6	TGCAGTGCTCCGACAGAGAGCTCCTATAATTCACCCCTCCACTTT	CSAPTESSYNSPLHF
few	TRBV27	TRBD2	TRBJ2-5	TGTGCCAGCAGTTCGCGGACTAGCGAGACCCAGTACTTC	CASSSRTSETQYF
few	TRBV7-3	.	TRBJ2-5	TGTGCCAGCAGCTTAGACACAGGTTACAGCCAGTACTTC	CASSLDTGYSQYF
many	TRBV28	.	TRBJ2-7	TGTGCCAGCAGTTTATCGACTCTTACCTACGAGCAGTACTTC	CASSLSTLTYEQYF
few	TRBV5-1	.	TRBJ2-3	TGCGCCAGCAGCTTAAGCGATCCCAGCACAGATACGCAGTATTTT	CASSLSDPSTDTQYF
few	TRBV18	.	TRBJ1-1	TGTGCCAGCTCACCACGGTTTGACACTGAAGCTTTCTTT	CASSPRFDTEAFF
many	TRBV28	.	TRBJ2-1	TGTGCCAGCAAAGAGTCCCACTCCTACAATGAGCAGTTCTTC	CASKESHSYNEQFF